Listed here are 15 T cell receptor beta chains from one sample, sequenced in a study of blood T cell repertoires in COVID-19. Sequencing was performed with immunoSEQ multiplex PCR; in TCRdb, only in-frame clones are kept and a portion is missing. Of under 85,000 clones in the sample, about three quarters were seen once. The sample comprised peripheral blood. Receptors originate from a human donor in a cohort sampled during active COVID-19.

This clone was found a few times. This rearrangement joins TRBV5-1 to TRBJ2-5; D perhaps matches TRBD2 (6 bases). This CDR3 has 16 residues. Between the trimmed V and J ends, which lost 0 bases and 4 bases, there was a span of 16 bases. Germline CDR1 is SGHRS and CDR2 is YFSETQ. CDR3 bases: TGCGCCAGCAGCTTGGTGGAGGGATTGTTAGGAGAGACCCAGTACTTC. Its translation is CASSLVEGLLGETQYF.

There are a few counts of this clone. The chain is built from TRBV6-5 and TRBJ2-7, with 7 bases that match TRBD1. V gave up 6 bases and J gave up 6 bases; unmatched junction bases: 11. Germline CDR1 is MNHEY and CDR2 is SVGAGI. This CDR3 is built from 14 residues. CDR3 sequence: CASRRTGQVVEQYF. As DNA, the CDR3 is TGTGCCAGCAGGAGGACTGGACAGGTGGTCGAGCAGTACTTC.

This chain connects TRBV10-1 to TRBJ1-1; D unresolved. Deletions cut 1 base from V and 5 bases from J, with 8 bases between. There are 13 residues in the CDR3. Germline assignment: CDR1 WNHNN and CDR2 SYGVQD (reference sequence). In DNA, the CDR3 is TGCGCCAGCAGTGAGTATGGGGAGACTGAAGCTTTCTTT. This encodes CASSEYGETEAFF.

The chain combines TRBV6-6 with TRBJ2-5; D is possibly TRBD1 (5 bases). The CDR3 extends over 15 amino acids. Germline V CDR1 and CDR2: MNHNY, SVGAGI (reference sequence). V dropped 3 bases and J dropped 4 bases, with 15 bases sitting between them. The CDR3 loop reads CASSYDSQLGETQYF. The CDR3 DNA reads TGTGCCAGCAGTTATGACAGCCAGCTAGGAGAGACCCAGTACTTC.

The chain links TRBV5-1 to TRBJ1-1; 7 nucleotides agree with TRBD1. V was clipped by 4 bases and J by 3 bases; unmatched bases: 12. This CDR3 is 16 amino acids long. Looked up from germline, CDR1 is SGHRS and CDR2 is YFSETQ. Written as DNA, the CDR3 is TGCGCCAGCAGCAACCGACAGGGCTCGGGGTACACTGAAGCTTTCTTT. Encoded protein: CASSNRQGSGYTEAFF.

The chain uses TRBV6-5 and TRBJ1-1; D is unclear. Germline V gene data show CDR1 as MNHEY and CDR2 as SVGAGI. The CDR3 loop spans 13 amino acids. V was trimmed by 5 bases and J by 3 bases, leaving 10 bases between them. CDR3 loop: CASSRLADTEAFF. The DNA for the CDR3 is TGTGCCAGCAGTCGTTTAGCGGACACTGAAGCTTTCTTT.

CDR3: CASSKRTGGQIFTEAFF. The CDR3 DNA reads TGTGCCAGCAGCAAACGAACAGGGGGCCAGATTTTCACTGAAGCTTTCTTT. The V and J genes are TRBV5-6 and TRBJ1-1, with 9 bases that match TRBD1. There are 17 residues in the CDR3. Per the germline V gene, CDR1 is SGHDT and CDR2 is YYEEEE. Unmatched junction bases numbered 14, after V lost 4 bases and J lost 4 bases.

The chain combines TRBV5-1 with TRBJ1-2; 8 bases are a match to TRBD1. The CDR3 totals 13 residues. Germline V gene lookup returns CDR1 SGHRS and CDR2 YFSETQ. The ends lost 5 bases at V and 8 bases at J; junction bases unmatched: 8. DNA of the CDR3: TGCGCCAGCAGTGATGGACAGGGAGGCGGCTACACCTTC. This encodes CASSDGQGGGYTF.

V and J are TRBV5-4 and TRBJ2-1; D possibly corresponds to TRBD2 (5 bases). The CDR3 loop spans 15 amino acids. Germline V gives CDR1 SGHNT, CDR2 YYREEE (reference sequence). V lost 0 bases and J 3 bases, leaving 10 bases between the germline ends. In DNA, the CDR3 is TGTGCCAGCAGCTTGGCCAGCGGACTCTACAATGAGCAGTTCTTC. It codes for CASSLASGLYNEQFF.

This clone was observed a few times. The V call is TRBV11-2, the J call TRBJ2-7, with 11 bases matching TRBD1. Germline CDR1 is SGHAT and CDR2 is FQNNGV. This CDR3 contains 16 residues. V lost 0 bases to trimming and J lost 3 bases; unmatched junction nucleotides: 4. CDR3 residues: CASSLESGTGGYEQYF. In nucleotides, the CDR3 is TGTGCCAGCAGCTTAGAATCCGGGACAGGGGGCTACGAGCAGTACTTC. The whole variable domain, remainder taken from reference TRBV11-2 and TRBJ2-7, is EAGVAQSPRYKIIEKRQSVAFWCNPISGHATLYWYQQILGQGPKLLIQFQNNGVVDDSQLPKDRFSAERLKGVDSTLKIQPAKLEDSAVYLCASSLESGTGGYEQYFGPGTRLTVT.

The chain has TRBV27 and TRBJ1-6; D remains ambiguous. The germline V and J ends were trimmed by 6 bases and 5 bases, with 14 bases remaining between them. Germline V gene sequence: CDR1 MNHEY, CDR2 SMNVEV (reference sequence). This CDR3 has 15 residues. CDR3 loop: CASRGPRENNSPLHF. CDR3 DNA sequence: TGTGCCAGCAGGGGCCCCCGGGAGAATAATTCACCCCTCCACTTT.

The rearrangement links TRBV18 to TRBJ1-2; 10 nucleotides align to TRBD1. Germline V CDR1 and CDR2: KGHSH, LQKENI. The CDR3 sequence is 13 residues long. V shed 2 bases, J shed 8 bases, and the junction held 2 bases outside the gene matches. In DNA form, the CDR3 reads TGTGCCAGCTCACCAGGGACAGGGGAAGGCTACACCTTC. This translates into CASSPGTGEGYTF.

The chain couples TRBV27 to TRBJ1-1; 10 bases map to TRBD1. The germline V gene has CDR1 MNHEY and CDR2 SMNVEV (reference sequence). Trimming took 7 bases from V and 3 from J; bases not matched to a gene: 8. The CDR3 consists of 15 residues. The CDR3 protein is CASNIGTGADTEAFF. For the CDR3, the DNA is TGTGCCAGCAATATCGGGACAGGGGCGGACACTGAAGCTTTCTTT.

This clone came up a few times. The chain joins TRBV4-1 to TRBJ2-1, with TRBD1 identical over 9 bases. Germline values: CDR1 MGHRA, CDR2 YSYEKL. The trim removed 1 base at V and 7 bases at J, leaving 5 bases unmatched. The CDR3 length is 15 residues. DNA of the CDR3: TGCGCCAGCAGCCAAGGGGACAGGGATACGAATGAGCAGTTCTTC. Residues: CASSQGDRDTNEQFF.

The chain recombines TRBV6-2 or TRBV6-3 with TRBJ1-2; D is unresolved. Trimming pared 4 bases from V and 1 base from J, leaving 13 bases between. Germline CDR1 reads MNHEY; CDR2 reads SVGEGT. CDR3 length equals 15 residues. This CDR3 is CASSFGVAVNYGYTF. Written as DNA, the CDR3 is TGTGCCAGCAGTTTCGGAGTGGCGGTTAACTATGGCTACACCTTC.